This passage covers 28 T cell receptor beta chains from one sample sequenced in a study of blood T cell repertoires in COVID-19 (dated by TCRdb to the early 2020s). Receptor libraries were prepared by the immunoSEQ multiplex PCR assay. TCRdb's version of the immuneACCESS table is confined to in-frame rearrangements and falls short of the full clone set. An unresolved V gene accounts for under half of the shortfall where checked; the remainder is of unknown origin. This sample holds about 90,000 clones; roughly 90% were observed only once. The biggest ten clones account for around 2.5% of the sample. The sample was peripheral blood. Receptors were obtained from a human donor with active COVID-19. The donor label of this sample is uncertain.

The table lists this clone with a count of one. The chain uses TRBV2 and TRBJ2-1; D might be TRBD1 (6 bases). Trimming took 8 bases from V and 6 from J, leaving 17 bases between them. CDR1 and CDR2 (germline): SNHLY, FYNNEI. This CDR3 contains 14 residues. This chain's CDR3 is CASHRAGVGNEQFF. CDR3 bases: TGTGCCAGCCACAGGGCAGGGGTAGGCAATGAGCAGTTCTTC.

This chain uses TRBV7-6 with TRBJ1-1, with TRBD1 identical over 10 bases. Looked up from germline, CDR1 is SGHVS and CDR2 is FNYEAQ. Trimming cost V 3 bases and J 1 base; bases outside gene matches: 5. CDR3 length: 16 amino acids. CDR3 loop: CASSFSRDRGNTEAFF. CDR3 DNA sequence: TGTGCCAGCAGCTTCTCTAGGGACAGGGGGAACACTGAAGCTTTCTTT.

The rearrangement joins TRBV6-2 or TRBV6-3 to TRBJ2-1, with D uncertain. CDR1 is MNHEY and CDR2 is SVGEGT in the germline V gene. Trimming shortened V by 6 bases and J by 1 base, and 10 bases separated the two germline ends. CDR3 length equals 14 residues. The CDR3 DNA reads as TGTGCCAGCAGCCTCGTAGAGTCCTACAATGAGCAGTTCTTC. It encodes CASSLVESYNEQFF.

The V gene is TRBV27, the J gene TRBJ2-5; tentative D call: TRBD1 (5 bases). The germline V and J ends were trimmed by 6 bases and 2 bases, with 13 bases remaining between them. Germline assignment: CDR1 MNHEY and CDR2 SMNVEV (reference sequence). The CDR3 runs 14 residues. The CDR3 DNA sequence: TGTGCCAGCAGCCCTATGACAGTTCAAGAGACCCAGTACTTC. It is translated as CASSPMTVQETQYF.

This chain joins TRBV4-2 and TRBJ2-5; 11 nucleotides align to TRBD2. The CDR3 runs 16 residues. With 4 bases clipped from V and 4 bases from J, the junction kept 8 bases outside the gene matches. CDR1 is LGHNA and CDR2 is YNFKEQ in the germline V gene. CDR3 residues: CASSPTLAGEGETQYF. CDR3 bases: TGTGCCAGCAGCCCAACACTAGCGGGGGAGGGAGAGACCCAGTACTTC.

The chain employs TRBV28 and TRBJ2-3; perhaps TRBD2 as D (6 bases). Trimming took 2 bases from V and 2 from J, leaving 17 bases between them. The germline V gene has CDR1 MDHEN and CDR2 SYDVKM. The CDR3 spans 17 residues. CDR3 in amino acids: CASSLRVWAGSTDTQYF. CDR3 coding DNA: TGTGCCAGCAGTTTAAGGGTCTGGGCGGGGTCCACAGATACGCAGTATTTT.

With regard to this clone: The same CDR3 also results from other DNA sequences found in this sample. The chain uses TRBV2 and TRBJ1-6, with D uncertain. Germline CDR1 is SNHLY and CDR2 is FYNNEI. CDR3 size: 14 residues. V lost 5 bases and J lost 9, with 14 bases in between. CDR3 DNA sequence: TGTGCCAGCAGTCTTTGGGAGTCAGCTTCACCCCTCCACTTT. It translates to CASSLWESASPLHF.

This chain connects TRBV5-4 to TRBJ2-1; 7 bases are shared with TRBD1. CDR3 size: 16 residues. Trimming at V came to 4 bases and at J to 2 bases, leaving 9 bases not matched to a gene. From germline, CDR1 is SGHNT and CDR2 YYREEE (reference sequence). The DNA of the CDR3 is TGTGCCAGCAGCCCTCGTCAGGGGGTCGCCTACAATGAGCAGTTCTTC. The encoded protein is CASSPRQGVAYNEQFF.

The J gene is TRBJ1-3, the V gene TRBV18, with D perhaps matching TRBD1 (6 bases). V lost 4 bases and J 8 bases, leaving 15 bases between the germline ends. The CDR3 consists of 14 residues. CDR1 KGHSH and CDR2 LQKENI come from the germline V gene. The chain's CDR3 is CASSLYREWDTIYF. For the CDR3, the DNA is TGTGCCAGCTCACTATACAGGGAATGGGACACCATATATTTT.

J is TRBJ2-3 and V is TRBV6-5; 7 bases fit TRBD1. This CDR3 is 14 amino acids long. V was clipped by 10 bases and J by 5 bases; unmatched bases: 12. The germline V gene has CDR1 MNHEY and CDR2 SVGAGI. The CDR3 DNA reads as TGTGCCACAACCGGGACAGATAAACGAGATACGCAGTATTTT. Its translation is CATTGTDKRDTQYF.

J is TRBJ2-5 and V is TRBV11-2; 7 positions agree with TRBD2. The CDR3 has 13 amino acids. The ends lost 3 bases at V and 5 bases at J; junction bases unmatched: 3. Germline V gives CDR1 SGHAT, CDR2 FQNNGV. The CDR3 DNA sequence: TGTGCCAGCAGCTTTCAGGGAGGGGAGACCCAGTACTTC. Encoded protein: CASSFQGGETQYF.

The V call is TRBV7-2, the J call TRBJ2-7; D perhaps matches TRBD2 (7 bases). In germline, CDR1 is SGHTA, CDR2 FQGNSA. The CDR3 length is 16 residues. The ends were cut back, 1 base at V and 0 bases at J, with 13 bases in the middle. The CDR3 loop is CASSLVGGPVSYEQYF. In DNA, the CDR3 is TGTGCCAGCAGCTTAGTCGGGGGGCCGGTCTCCTACGAGCAGTACTTC. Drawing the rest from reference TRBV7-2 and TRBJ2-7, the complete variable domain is GAGVSQSPSNKVTEKGKDVELRCDPISGHTALYWYRQSLGQGLEFLIYFQGNSAPDKSGLPSDRFSAERTGGSVSTLTIQRTQQEDSAVYLCASSLVGGPVSYEQYFGPGTRLTVT.

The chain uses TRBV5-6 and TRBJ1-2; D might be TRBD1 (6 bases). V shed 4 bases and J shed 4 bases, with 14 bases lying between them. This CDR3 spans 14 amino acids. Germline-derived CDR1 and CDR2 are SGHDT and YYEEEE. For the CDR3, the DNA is TGTGCCAGCAGCCCTAACGGGGACATCTATGGCTACACCTTC. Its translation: CASSPNGDIYGYTF.

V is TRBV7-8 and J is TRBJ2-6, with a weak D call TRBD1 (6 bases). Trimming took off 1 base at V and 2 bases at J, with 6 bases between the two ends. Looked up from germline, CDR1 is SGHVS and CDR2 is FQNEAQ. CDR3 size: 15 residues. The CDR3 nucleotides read TGTGCCAGCAGCTTAGACAGGGCTGGGGCCAACGTCCTGACTTTC. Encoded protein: CASSLDRAGANVLTF.

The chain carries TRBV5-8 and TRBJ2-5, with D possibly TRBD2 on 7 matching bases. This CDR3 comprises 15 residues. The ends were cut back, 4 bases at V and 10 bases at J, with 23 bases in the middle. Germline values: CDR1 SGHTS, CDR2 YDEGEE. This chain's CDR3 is CASSARLRGPVGQYF. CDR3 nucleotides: TGTGCCAGCAGCGCGAGGTTGCGGGGGCCGGTTGGCCAGTACTTC.

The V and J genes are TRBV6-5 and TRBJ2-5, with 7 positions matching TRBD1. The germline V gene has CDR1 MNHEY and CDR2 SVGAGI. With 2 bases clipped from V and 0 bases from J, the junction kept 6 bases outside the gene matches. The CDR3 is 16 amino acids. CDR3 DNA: TGTGCCAGCAGTTACAGCAGGGGGACAGACCAAGAGACCCAGTACTTC. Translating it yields CASSYSRGTDQETQYF.

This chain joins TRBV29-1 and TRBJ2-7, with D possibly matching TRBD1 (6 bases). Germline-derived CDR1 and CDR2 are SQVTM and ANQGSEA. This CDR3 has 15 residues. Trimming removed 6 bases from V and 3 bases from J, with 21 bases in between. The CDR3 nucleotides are TGCAGCGTCATACCGACCGGGACACCCATCTACGAGCAGTACTTC. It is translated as CSVIPTGTPIYEQYF.

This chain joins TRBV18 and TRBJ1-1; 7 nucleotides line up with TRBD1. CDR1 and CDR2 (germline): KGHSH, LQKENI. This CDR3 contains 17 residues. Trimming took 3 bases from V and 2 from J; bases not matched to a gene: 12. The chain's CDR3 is CASSPLTGTLGNTEAFF. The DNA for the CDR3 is TGTGCCAGCTCACCCCTGACAGGGACCCTGGGAAACACTGAAGCTTTCTTT. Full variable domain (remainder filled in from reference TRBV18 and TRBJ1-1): NAGVMQNPRHLVRRRGQEARLRCSPMKGHSHVYWYRQLPEEGLKFMVYLQKENIIDESGMPKERFSAEFPKEGPSILRIQQVVRGDSAAYFCASSPLTGTLGNTEAFFGQGTRLTVV.

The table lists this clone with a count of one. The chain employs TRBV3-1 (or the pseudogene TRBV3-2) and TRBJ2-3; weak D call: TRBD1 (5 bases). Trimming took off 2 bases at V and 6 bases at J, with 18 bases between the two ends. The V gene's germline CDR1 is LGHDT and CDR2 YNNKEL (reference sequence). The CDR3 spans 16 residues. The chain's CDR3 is CASSQLIPQARDTQYF. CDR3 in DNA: TGTGCCAGCAGCCAACTAATCCCACAGGCCAGGGATACGCAGTATTTT.

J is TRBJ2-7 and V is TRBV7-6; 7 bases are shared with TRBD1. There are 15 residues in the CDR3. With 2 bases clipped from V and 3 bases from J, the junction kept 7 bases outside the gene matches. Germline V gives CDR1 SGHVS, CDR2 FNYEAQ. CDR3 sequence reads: CASSLSPGQLYEQYF. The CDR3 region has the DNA TGTGCCAGCAGCTTATCACCGGGACAGCTCTACGAGCAGTACTTC.

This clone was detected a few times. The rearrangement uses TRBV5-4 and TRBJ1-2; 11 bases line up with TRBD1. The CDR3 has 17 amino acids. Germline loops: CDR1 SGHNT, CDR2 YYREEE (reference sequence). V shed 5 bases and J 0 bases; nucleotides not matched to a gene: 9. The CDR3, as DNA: TGTGCCAGCAGAGCCGGGACAGGGGGGTACTCTAACTATGGCTACACCTTC. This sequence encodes CASRAGTGGYSNYGYTF. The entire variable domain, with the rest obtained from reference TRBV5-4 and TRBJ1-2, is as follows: ETGVTQSPTHLIKTRGQQVTLRCSSQSGHNTVSWYQQALGQGPQFIFQYYREEENGRGNFPPRFSGLQFPNYSSELNVNALELDDSALYLCASRAGTGGYSNYGYTFGSGTRLTVV.

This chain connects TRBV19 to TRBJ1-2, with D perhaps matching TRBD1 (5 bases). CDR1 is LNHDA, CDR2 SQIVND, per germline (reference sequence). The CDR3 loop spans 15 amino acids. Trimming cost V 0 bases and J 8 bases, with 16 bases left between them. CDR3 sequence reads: CASSIEGQGLRGYTF. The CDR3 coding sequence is TGTGCCAGTAGTATAGAGGGGCAGGGTCTTCGCGGCTACACCTTC.

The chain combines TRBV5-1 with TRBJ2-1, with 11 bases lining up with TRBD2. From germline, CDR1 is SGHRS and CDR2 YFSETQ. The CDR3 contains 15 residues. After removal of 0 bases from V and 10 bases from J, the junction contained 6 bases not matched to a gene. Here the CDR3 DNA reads TGCGCCAGCAGCTTGGGACTAGCGGGGAATCGGGAGCAGTTCTTC. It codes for CASSLGLAGNREQFF.

The CDR3, as DNA: TGTGCCATCAGTGAAGGGGGCTTCTCAGGAGAGCAGTACTTC. Translating gives CAISEGGFSGEQYF. The rearrangement uses TRBV10-3 and TRBJ2-7; 7 bases agree with TRBD1. CDR1 and CDR2 from the germline V gene are ENHRY and SYGVKD. The CDR3 extends over 14 amino acids. The V segment lost 3 bases and the J segment 7 bases; nucleotides outside the gene matches: 9.

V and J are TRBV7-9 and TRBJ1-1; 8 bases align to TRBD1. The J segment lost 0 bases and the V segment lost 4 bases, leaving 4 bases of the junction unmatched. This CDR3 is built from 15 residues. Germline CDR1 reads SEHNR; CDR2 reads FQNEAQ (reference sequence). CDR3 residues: CASSSGTGLNTEAFF. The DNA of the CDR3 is TGTGCCAGCAGCTCGGGGACAGGACTGAACACTGAAGCTTTCTTT.

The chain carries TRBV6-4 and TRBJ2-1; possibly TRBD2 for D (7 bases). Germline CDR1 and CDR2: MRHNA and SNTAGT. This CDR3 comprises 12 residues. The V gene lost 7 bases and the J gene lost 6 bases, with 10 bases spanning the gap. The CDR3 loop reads CASKGEGNEQFF. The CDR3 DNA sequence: TGTGCCAGCAAGGGGGAGGGCAATGAGCAGTTCTTC.

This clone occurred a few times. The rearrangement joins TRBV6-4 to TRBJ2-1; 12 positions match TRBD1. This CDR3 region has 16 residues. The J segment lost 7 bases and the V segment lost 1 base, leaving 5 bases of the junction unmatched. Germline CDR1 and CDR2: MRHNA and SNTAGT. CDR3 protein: CASSDWDRGPRNEQFF. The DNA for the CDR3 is TGTGCCAGCAGTGACTGGGACAGGGGGCCGAGGAATGAGCAGTTCTTC.

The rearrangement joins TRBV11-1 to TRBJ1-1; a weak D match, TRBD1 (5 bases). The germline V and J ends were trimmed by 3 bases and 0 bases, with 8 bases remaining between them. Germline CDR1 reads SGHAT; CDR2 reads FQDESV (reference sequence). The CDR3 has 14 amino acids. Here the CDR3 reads CASSLWGVNTEAFF. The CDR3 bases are TGTGCCAGCAGCTTGTGGGGCGTGAACACTGAAGCTTTCTTT.